This entry lists 3 T cell receptor beta chains sequenced from one sample in a study of T cells after yellow fever vaccination. TCRdb itself ran the 5' RACE reads through MiXCR, one entry per CDR3 protein. The data show over 150,000 distinct CDR3 sequences, less than 9% seen once. The sequences come from CD4+ T cells sorted from PBMCs, collected less than 6 days after the first yellow fever vaccination. The source of these receptors is a man aged 18 to 29 who received the YFV17D yellow fever vaccine.

This clonotype was found many times. The chain employs TRBV18 and TRBJ2-1; 8 bases map to TRBD1. Germline assignment: CDR1 KGHSH and CDR2 LQKENI. The CDR3 length is 18 residues. The J segment lost 0 bases and the V segment lost 9 bases, leaving 16 bases of the junction unmatched. CDR3 sequence: CASFPGTGFLSSYNEQFF. The CDR3, as DNA: TGTGCCAGTTTCCCCGGGACAGGCTTTCTTAGCTCCTACAATGAGCAGTTCTTC.

This clonotype was seen many times. The V and J genes are TRBV5-4 and TRBJ2-2; 9 nucleotides align to TRBD1. The CDR3 has 15 amino acids. Losses at the gene ends were 2 bases for V and 4 bases for J; bases not matched to a gene: 3. From germline, CDR1 is SGHNT and CDR2 YYREEE (reference sequence). The CDR3 DNA sequence: TGTGCCAGCAGCTTCCCGGGACAGGGCACCGGGGAGCTGTTTTTT. Amino acids: CASSFPGQGTGELFF.

This clonotype was detected ten times or more. V gene TRBV4-3 combines with J gene TRBJ1-5, with D hard to call. Trimming shortened V by 0 bases and J by 6 bases, and 6 bases separated the two germline ends. The CDR3 has 13 residues. Germline V gives CDR1 LGHNA, CDR2 YSLEER. The CDR3 DNA is TGCGCCAGCAGCCAAGATGTTCGTCAGCCCCAGCATTTT. It is translated as CASSQDVRQPQHF.